This is a list of T cell receptor beta chains from one sample in a study of CD8 T cells in Susac syndrome. TCRdb itself ran the immunoSEQ multiplex PCR reads through MiXCR, one entry per CDR3 protein. The table lists approximately 160,000 distinct CDR3 sequences, around 93% of them singletons. Specimen: CD4+ T cells from PBMCs. All receptors derive from a human donor in good health. Each CDR3 is given with its conserved first and last residue. Fields, in order: V gene, clone size, J gene, D gene, CDR3 DNA, CDR3 protein. A D gene is named only where the DNA matches it firmly. Part of the rows lack a size; the others show once, few, many or a class for expanded clones.

TRBV2,-,TRBJ1-1,-,TGTGCCAGCAGCCTACAGGGAACTTGGCACACTGAAGCTTTCTTT,CASSLQGTWHTEAFF
TRBV29-1,-,TRBJ2-3,-,TGCAGCGTAAGGACGGGGCTCAGCACAGATACGCAGTATTTT,CSVRTGLSTDTQYF
TRBV20-1,-,TRBJ2-2,-,TGCAGTGCTAGCCCGGCGGGAACCGGGGAGCTGTTTTTT,CSASPAGTGELFF
TRBV6-5,-,TRBJ1-2,-,TGTGCCAGCAGTTACTCTGGAGGGATCTATGGCTACACCTTC,CASSYSGGIYGYTF
TRBV20-1,-,TRBJ1-5,-,TGCAGTGCTGGGGGGAGGGTTAGCAATCAGCCCCAGCATTTT,CSAGGRVSNQPQHF
TRBV15,-,TRBJ1-1,-,TGTGCCACCAGCATTCAGGGAGGGACTGAAGCTTTCTTT,CATSIQGGTEAFF
TRBV7-3,-,TRBJ1-5,-,TGTGCCAGCAGCCAACAGCCCAATCAGCCCCAGCATTTT,CASSQQPNQPQHF
TRBV12-3/TRBV12-4,-,TRBJ1-2,-,TGTGTCAGCAGTTTCTCCTCGGGGGCGCAAGGCTACACCTTC,CVSSFSSGAQGYTF
TRBV30,-,TRBJ1-1,TRBD1,TGTGCCTGGAGACGACAGGGTTATACCACTGAAGCTTTCTTT,CAWRRQGYTTEAFF
TRBV6-1,-,TRBJ2-4,-,TGTGCCAGCAGTGGGGGGTACAAAAACATTCAGTACTTC,CASSGGYKNIQYF
TRBV6-5,-,TRBJ1-1,TRBD1,TGTGCCACCACGACAGGGGTGAACGCTGAAGCTTTCTTT,CATTTGVNAEAFF
TRBV3-1,once,TRBJ2-2,-,TGTGCCAGCAGCCAATACGGGAACACCGGGGAGCTGTTTTTT,CASSQYGNTGELFF
TRBV27,once,TRBJ1-2,TRBD1,TGTGCCAGCAGTTATGGGGGACAGGGGAGGGGTGTCTATGGCTACACCTTC,CASSYGGQGRGVYGYTF
TRBV6-1,-,TRBJ1-4,-,TGTGCCAGCAGTGTAGGGAGGGCGAATGAAAAACTGTTTTTT,CASSVGRANEKLFF
TRBV20-1,-,TRBJ1-4,TRBD1,TGCAGTGCTCCGGACAGGGCCTCTAATGAAAAACTGTTTTTT,CSAPDRASNEKLFF
TRBV4-1,-,TRBJ2-6,-,TGCGCCAGCAGCCAAGTAGCGAACTCTGGGGCCAACGTCCTGACTTTC,CASSQVANSGANVLTF
TRBV10-3,-,TRBJ1-2,-,TGTGCCATCAGTGTGGACCAGAGAGTCTATGGCTACACCTTC,CAISVDQRVYGYTF
TRBV10-3,few,TRBJ2-3,-,TGTGCCATCAGGGGCACAGATACGCAGTATTTT,CAIRGTDTQYF
TRBV15,-,TRBJ1-6,TRBD1,TGTGCCACCAGCAGAGATGGTGACAGGGTATTCAGCAATTCACCCCTCCACTTT,CATSRDGDRVFSNSPLHF
TRBV19,-,TRBJ2-7,TRBD1,TGTGCCAGTAGGGGACAGGGTCGGGACTACGAGCAGTACTTC,CASRGQGRDYEQYF
TRBV7-2,-,TRBJ1-2,TRBD1,TGTGCCAGCAGCTTATCCACCATACAGGGGGCGGAAGGAGGCTACACCTTC,CASSLSTIQGAEGGYTF
TRBV24-1,-,TRBJ1-4,-,TGTACAACAGGGCCAGAGGTTGCAACTAATGAAAAACTGTTTTTT,CTTGPEVATNEKLFF
TRBV12-3/TRBV12-4,once,TRBJ2-3,-,TGTGCCAGCAGTTTATCTTGGGATACGCAGTATTTT,CASSLSWDTQYF
TRBV12-3/TRBV12-4,once,TRBJ1-3,TRBD1,TGTGCCAGCACCATAGGGCCGACAGGGTCTGGAAACACCATATATTTT,CASTIGPTGSGNTIYF
TRBV20-1,-,TRBJ1-2,-,TGCAGTGTGGGGAGGGAGGAATATGGCTACACCTTC,CSVGREEYGYTF
TRBV5-1,-,TRBJ2-7,-,TGCGCCAGTCACCGAGACTACGACGAGCAGTACTTC,CASHRDYDEQYF
TRBV19,-,TRBJ2-7,-,TGTGCCTCCAACCGGTCACCCGATTCCTACGAGCAGTACTTC,CASNRSPDSYEQYF
TRBV6-2/TRBV6-3,-,TRBJ1-6,TRBD1,TGTGCCAGCAGTCGGACAGGACCGGACTCACCCCTCCACTTT,CASSRTGPDSPLHF
TRBV29-1,-,TRBJ1-2,-,TGCAGCGTTGTCCCCCGGTTGCGAGATGGCTACACCTTC,CSVVPRLRDGYTF
TRBV20-1,once,TRBJ2-4,TRBD2,TGCAGTGCTAGACTAGCGGGGAACATTCAGTACTTC,CSARLAGNIQYF
TRBV5-1,-,TRBJ2-1,TRBD2,TGCGCCAGCAGAAATAGCGGGACCTACAATGAGCAGTTCTTC,CASRNSGTYNEQFF
TRBV12-3/TRBV12-4,-,TRBJ1-2,TRBD1,TGTGCCAGCAGCGGGACAGGGAGGGGCTACACCTTC,CASSGTGRGYTF
TRBV6-5,few,TRBJ1-1,-,TGTGCCAGCAGTATGAACACTGAAGCTTTCTTT,CASSMNTEAFF
TRBV24-1,-,TRBJ2-2,TRBD1,TGTGCCACCAGTGATGTTCCTTCAGGGGGCCCCGGGGAGCTGTTTTTT,CATSDVPSGGPGELFF
TRBV30,-,TRBJ2-5,-,TGTGCCTGGAGTCCGGGAGCTAAAGAGACCCAGTACTTC,CAWSPGAKETQYF
TRBV7-8,-,TRBJ1-1,-,TGTGCCAGCAGCGCAGGAACTCTGAACACTGAAGCTTTCTTT,CASSAGTLNTEAFF
TRBV30,-,TRBJ2-1,-,TGTGCCTGGAACAGGCCATCCTACAATGAGCAGTTCTTC,CAWNRPSYNEQFF
TRBV20-1,-,TRBJ1-5,TRBD1,TGCAGTGCTCCTAACCCCCAGACAGGGGGCATTAATCAGCCCCAGCATTTT,CSAPNPQTGGINQPQHF
TRBV6-5,-,TRBJ1-5,-,TGTGCCAGCAGATCAGGCCTCGATCAGCCCCAGCATTTT,CASRSGLDQPQHF
TRBV6-2/TRBV6-3,-,TRBJ1-5,-,TGTGCCAGCAGCGGAGGGACTTCTACCTATAGCAATCAGCCCCAGCATTTT,CASSGGTSTYSNQPQHF
TRBV10-3,-,TRBJ2-7,-,TGTGCCATCAGTGAGCCCAGGAGCTCCTACGAGCAGTACTTC,CAISEPRSSYEQYF
TRBV5-6,-,TRBJ2-1,-,TGTGCCAGCACAAGACAGAACAATGAGCAGTTCTTC,CASTRQNNEQFF